Sample share makes the clone carrying this TCR beta chain medium-sized. Its ends do not fully match the called genes, so a read error is possible. The CDR3 consists of 15 residues. Per germline, CDR1 MNHEY and CDR2 SVGAGI. Treatment defined: PENTA 11 planned treatment interruption arm or continuous ART arm. Memory CD8+ CD45RO+ CD45RA- T cells were FACS-sorted from thawed PBMCs. These data are taken from a study of HIV-infected children after antiretroviral therapy interruption. A 3' RACE protocol on RNA, with unique molecular identifiers, produced the TCR library. TCRdb re-called the 3' RACE reads with MiXCR, one entry per CDR3 protein. This sample yields about 4,000 distinct CDR3 sequences, of which approximately 4.8% are seen a single time; roughly 25% belongs to the top ten.

This TCR derives from a pool of human donors with HIV. The sequencing here drew on CD45RO+ CD8+ T cells from PBMCs, pooled from several time points, taken from a donor given antiretroviral therapy, either interrupted or continuous. The sample's subset: memory CD8+ CD45RO+ CD45RA- T cells. J is TRBJ2-7 and V is TRBV6-5; a weak D match, TRBD1 (6 bases). Here the CDR3 DNA reads TGTGCCAGCAGCTACTGGGCAGGGGCTCCCTACGAGCAGTACTTC. It yields the protein CASSYWAGAPYEQYF.